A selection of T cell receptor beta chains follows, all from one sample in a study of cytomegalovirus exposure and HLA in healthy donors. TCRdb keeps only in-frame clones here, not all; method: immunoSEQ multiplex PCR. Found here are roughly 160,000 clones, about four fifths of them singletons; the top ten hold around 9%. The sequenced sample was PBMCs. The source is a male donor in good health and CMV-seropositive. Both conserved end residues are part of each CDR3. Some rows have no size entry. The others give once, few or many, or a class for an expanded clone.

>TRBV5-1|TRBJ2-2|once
CASSGREYRGGELFF
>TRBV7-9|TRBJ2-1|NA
CASSPFSSGKYNEQFF
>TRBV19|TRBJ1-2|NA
CASSIIGIRNYGYTF
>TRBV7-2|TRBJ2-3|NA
CASSRDTDTQYF
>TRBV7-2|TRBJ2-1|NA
CASSLVAGGNNEQFF
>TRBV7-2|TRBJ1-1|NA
CASSQDNGGLTEAFF
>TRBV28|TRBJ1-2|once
CASSAQGGGFYGYTF
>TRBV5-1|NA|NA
CASGQGTSGRYEQYF
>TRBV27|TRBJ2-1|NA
CASSGLADYNEQFF
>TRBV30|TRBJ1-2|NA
CAWSVHAWQGRPYGYTF
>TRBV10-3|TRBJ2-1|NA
CAISETSGSTGEQFF
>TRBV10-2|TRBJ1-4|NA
CASSVDRAQYEKLFF
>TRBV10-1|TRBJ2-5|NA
CASSGTSGGNQETQYF
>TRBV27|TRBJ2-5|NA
CASSPQGQETQYF
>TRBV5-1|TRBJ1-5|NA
CASSLSGSNQPQHF
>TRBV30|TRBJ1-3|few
CAWAGLGNTIYF
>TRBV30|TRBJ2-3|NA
CAWSAPDRAWADTQYF
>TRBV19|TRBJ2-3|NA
CASSTGLVRTDTQYF
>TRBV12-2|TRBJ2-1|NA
CASRFGTSGGLYNEQFF
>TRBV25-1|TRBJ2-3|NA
CASRNVGQGFGTQYF
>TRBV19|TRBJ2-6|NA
CASSHPGQSSSGANVLTF
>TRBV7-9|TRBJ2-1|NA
CSSSLVLAGGSGNEQFF
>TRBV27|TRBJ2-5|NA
CASRRAGTGLETQYF
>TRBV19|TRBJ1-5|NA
CASSTPDRGLEQPQHF
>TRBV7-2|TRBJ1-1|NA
CASSIGTANTEAFF
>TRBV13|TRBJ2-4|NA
CASSLRTSGGLAKNIQYF
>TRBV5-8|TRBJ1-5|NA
CASSPGSLLNQPQHF
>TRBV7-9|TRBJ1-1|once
CASSLLGGTEAFF